This TCR beta chain was captured in a study of blood T cell repertoires in COVID-19. The overall study: Samples came from the United States, Italy and Spain, spanning acute and convalescent COVID-19. T cells, B-cell-depleted T cells, or PBMCs supplied cDNA or gDNA.

Seattle enrolled patients during active infection and tracked them longitudinally. As processed by the authors: From reference gene primer amplification, estimates of nucleated cell counts were derived. Method: immunoSEQ multiplex PCR; TCRdb's copy keeps in-frame clones and lacks some. The V and J calls and clone size are taken from that table; D and trimming were inferred from the DNA. The sample shows roughly 100,000 clones, around 78% of them seen only once. The CDR3 has 15 residues. The germline V gene has CDR1 MDHEN and CDR2 SYDVKM. The ends lost 3 bases at V and 7 bases at J; junction bases unmatched: 6.

Sequenced material: peripheral blood. The clonotype was recovered from a man older than 75 with COVID-19, enrolled during active disease. V gene TRBV28 combines with J gene TRBJ1-5; 10 bases match TRBD1. CDR3 in amino acids: CASSFGTGEIQPQHF. The CDR3 DNA follows: TGTGCCAGCAGTTTTGGGACAGGGGAAATACAGCCCCAGCATTTT.